The present T cell receptor (beta chain) was sequenced within a study of post-analysis software for immune sequencing data. Study findings and constraints: Diversity measured as normalized Chao1 was significantly lower in multiple sclerosis patients than in controls.

cDNA libraries for TCR beta contained unique molecular identifiers. T cells numbering roughly 1 to 10 million yielded 450,000 to 500,000 cDNA molecules. TCRdb recomputed calls from the PCR reads with MiXCR, one row per CDR3 protein. The sample includes 150,000 to 200,000 distinct CDR3 sequences, under 40% seen only once; the top ten take under 30%. This clonotype was seen more than once but under ten times. Its matching antigen is unknown. The receptor's source is a girl aged 10 to 17 with multiple sclerosis. Source: blood, taken after autologous hematopoietic stem cell transplantation.

The CDR3 nucleotides are TGCAGTGCTAGAGATTGGGGTGGGGATACGCAGTATTTT. Translation gives CSARDWGGDTQYF. The J gene is TRBJ2-3, the V gene TRBV20-1; D uncertain. The ends were cut back, 0 bases at V and 6 bases at J, with 10 bases in the middle. Germline CDR1 DFQATT, CDR2 SNEGSKA (reference sequence). The CDR3 is 13 residues long.